The TCR beta chain described here comes from a study of vaccination and CD4 T cells after COVID-19. As for treatment: approximately nine-day PBMC culture with coronavirus spike peptide pools or control peptides (ViraFEST assay). Remarks on this clonotype: Its target is not known.

V was clipped by 4 bases and J by 5 bases, with 8 bases between them. Germline V gives CDR1 DFQATT, CDR2 SNEGSKA (reference sequence). The CDR3 loop spans 11 amino acids. The Oncomine TCR Beta short-read assay was applied to DNA of cultured CD4+ T cells. One entry per CDR3 protein results from TCRdb running MiXCR on the PCR reads. The sample lists more than 10,000 distinct CDR3 sequences; over 30% were seen once. Sequencing used cultured CD4+ T cells from blood. The TCR originated in a human donor with COVID-19. V and J are TRBV20-1 and TRBJ2-5; D perhaps matches TRBD1 (6 bases). The CDR3 bases are TGCAGTGCTATAGACAGGGAGACCCAGTACTTC. Translation: CSAIDRETQYF.